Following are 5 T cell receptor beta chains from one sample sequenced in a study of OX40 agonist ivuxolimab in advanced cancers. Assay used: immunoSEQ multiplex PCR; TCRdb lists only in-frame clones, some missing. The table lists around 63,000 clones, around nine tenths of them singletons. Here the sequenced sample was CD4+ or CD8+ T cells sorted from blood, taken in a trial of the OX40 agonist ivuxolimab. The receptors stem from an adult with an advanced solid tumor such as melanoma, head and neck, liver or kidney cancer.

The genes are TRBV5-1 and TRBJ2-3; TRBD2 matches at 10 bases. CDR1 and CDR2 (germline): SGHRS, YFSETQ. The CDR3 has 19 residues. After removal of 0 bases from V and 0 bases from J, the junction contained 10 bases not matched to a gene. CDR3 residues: CASSLGLAGVGTSTDTQYF. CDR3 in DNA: TGCGCCAGCAGCTTGGGCCTAGCGGGAGTAGGGACTAGCACAGATACGCAGTATTTT. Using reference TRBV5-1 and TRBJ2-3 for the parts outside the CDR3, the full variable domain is KAGVTQTPRYLIKTRGQQVTLSCSPISGHRSVSWYQQTPGQGLQFLFEYFSETQRNKGNFPGRFSGRQFSNSRSEMNVSTLELGDSALYLCASSLGLAGVGTSTDTQYFGPGTRLTVL.

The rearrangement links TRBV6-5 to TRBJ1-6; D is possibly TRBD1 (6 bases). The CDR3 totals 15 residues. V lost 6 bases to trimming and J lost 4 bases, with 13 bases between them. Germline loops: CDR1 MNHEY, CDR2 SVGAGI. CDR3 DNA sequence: TGTGCCAGCAGATGGGGGGGGCTGTATAATTCACCCCTCCACTTT. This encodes CASRWGGLYNSPLHF.

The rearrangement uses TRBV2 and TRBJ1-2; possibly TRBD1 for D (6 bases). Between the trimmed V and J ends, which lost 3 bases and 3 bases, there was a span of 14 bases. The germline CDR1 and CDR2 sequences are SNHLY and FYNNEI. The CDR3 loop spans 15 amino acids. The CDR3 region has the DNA TGTGCCAGCAGTGATCGGAGGGGGGGAGACTATGGCTACACCTTC. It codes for CASSDRRGGDYGYTF.

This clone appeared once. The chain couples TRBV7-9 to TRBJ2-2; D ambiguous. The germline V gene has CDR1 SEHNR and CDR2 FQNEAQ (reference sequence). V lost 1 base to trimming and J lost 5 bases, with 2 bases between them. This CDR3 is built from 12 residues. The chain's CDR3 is CASSLGTGELFF. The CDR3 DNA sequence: TGTGCCAGCAGCTTAGGTACCGGGGAGCTGTTTTTT.

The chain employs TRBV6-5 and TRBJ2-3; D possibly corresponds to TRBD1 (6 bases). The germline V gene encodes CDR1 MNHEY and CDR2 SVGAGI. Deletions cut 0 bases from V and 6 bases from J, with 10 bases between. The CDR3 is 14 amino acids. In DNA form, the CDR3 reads TGTGCCAGCAGTTACTCTACGAGGGGGGATACGCAGTATTTT. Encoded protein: CASSYSTRGDTQYF.